The 32 T cell receptor beta chains in this list originate from one sample, sequenced in a study of blood T cell repertoires in COVID-19. Clones were sequenced by immunoSEQ multiplex PCR, and TCRdb holds only the in-frame ones, with some missing. The repertoire holds 80,000 to 100,000 clones, with around 86% as singletons. Sample: peripheral blood. The receptors here all came from a man between 50 and 59 years old with acute or convalescent COVID-19.

The chain combines TRBV6-2 or TRBV6-3 with TRBJ2-7; 7 nucleotides agree with TRBD1. V was clipped by 2 bases and J by 4 bases; unmatched bases: 11. The CDR3 spans 16 residues. Germline CDR1 is MNHEY and CDR2 is SVGEGT. The CDR3: CASSYRDYPRGYEQYF. The DNA of the CDR3 is TGTGCCAGCAGTTACCGCGACTACCCCAGGGGGTACGAGCAGTACTTC.

V and J are TRBV7-8 and TRBJ2-4, with 10 bases lining up with TRBD2. The trim removed 2 bases at V and 5 bases at J, leaving 12 bases unmatched. The CDR3 totals 18 residues. CDR1 is SGHVS and CDR2 is FQNEAQ in the germline V gene. The CDR3 spells CASSLIVAGGRGENIQYF. DNA of the CDR3: TGTGCCAGCAGCTTAATTGTAGCGGGAGGACGCGGGGAAAACATTCAGTACTTC. Full variable domain (remainder filled in from reference TRBV7-8 and TRBJ2-4): GAGVSQSPRYKVAKRGQDVALRCDPISGHVSLFWYQQALGQGPEFLTYFQNEAQLDKSGLPSDRFFAERPEGSVSTLKIQRTQQEDSAVYLCASSLIVAGGRGENIQYFGAGTRLSVL.

The chain combines TRBV5-5 with TRBJ1-1, with a possible D match to TRBD1 (6 bases). Germline V gives CDR1 SGHKS, CDR2 YYEKEE (reference sequence). Trimming cost V 5 bases and J 7 bases, with 15 bases left between them. The CDR3 covers 13 residues. The CDR3, as DNA: TGTGCCAGCAGAAAACAGGGACGAAATGAAGCTTTCTTT. Its protein product is CASRKQGRNEAFF.

V gene TRBV4-1 combines with J gene TRBJ2-3, with 8 bases matching TRBD2. Germline values: CDR1 MGHRA, CDR2 YSYEKL. This CDR3 comprises 16 residues. Unmatched junction bases numbered 9, after V lost 2 bases and J lost 5 bases. The CDR3 coding sequence is TGCGCCAGCAGCCAACCTACGAGCGGGAGAATAGATACGCAGTATTTT. The encoded protein is CASSQPTSGRIDTQYF.

This clone was picked up one time. The V call is TRBV6-2 or TRBV6-3, the J call TRBJ2-2, with 14 bases fitting TRBD2. V trimming: 4 bases; J trimming: 6 bases; junction bases outside the gene matches: 1. The CDR3 loop spans 15 amino acids. CDR1 is MNHEY, CDR2 SVGEGT, per germline. CDR3 coding DNA: TGTGCCAGCAGTTTGGGACTAGCGGGAGCCGGGGAGCTGTTTTTT. It encodes CASSLGLAGAGELFF.

This rearrangement joins TRBV12-3 or TRBV12-4 to TRBJ1-1, with D tentatively TRBD1 (5 bases). V lost 3 bases and J lost 6, with 8 bases in between. This CDR3 comprises 12 residues. The CDR3 DNA reads as TGTGCCAGCAGTTTGCGGGGCTCTGAAGCTTTCTTT. Translated: CASSLRGSEAFF.

The chain has TRBV19 and TRBJ1-1; 7 nucleotides align to TRBD1. The CDR3 is 15 amino acids. Looked up from germline, CDR1 is LNHDA and CDR2 is SQIVND (reference sequence). V lost 6 bases to trimming and J lost 0 bases; unmatched junction nucleotides: 7. The CDR3 loop reads CASRGGQHLNTEAFF. The CDR3 region has the DNA TGTGCCAGTAGGGGGGGACAGCATTTGAACACTGAAGCTTTCTTT. The full variable domain, with the rest looked up from reference TRBV19 and TRBJ1-1, is DGGITQSPKYLFRKEGQNVTLSCEQNLNHDAMYWYRQDPGQGLRLIYYSQIVNDFQKGDIAEGYSVSREKKESFPLTVTSAQKNPTAFYLCASRGGQHLNTEAFFGQGTRLTVV.

The genes are TRBV25-1 and TRBJ1-4, with a weak D call TRBD1 (6 bases). The CDR3 is 15 amino acids. CDR1 is MGHDK and CDR2 is SYGVNS in the germline V gene. Trimming removed 5 bases from V and 3 bases from J, with 13 bases in between. The DNA of the CDR3 is TGTGCCAGCAGTCTCGCGGGGGCGGCTAATGAAAAACTGTTTTTT. Translated, it gives CASSLAGAANEKLFF.

This chain links TRBV5-4 with TRBJ2-7, with TRBD2 identical over 13 bases. V was clipped by 3 bases and J by 9 bases; unmatched bases: 6. The germline CDR1 and CDR2 sequences are SGHNT and YYREEE (reference sequence). CDR3 length equals 14 residues. The CDR3 region has the DNA TGTGCCAGCAGCTCCGCCGGGACTAGCGGGACGCAGTACTTC. Its translation is CASSSAGTSGTQYF.

The chain is built from TRBV3-1 (or the pseudogene TRBV3-2) and TRBJ1-1; D perhaps matches TRBD1 (6 bases). There are 15 residues in the CDR3. The V gene's germline CDR1 is LGHDT and CDR2 YNNKEL (reference sequence). V shed 1 base and J shed 5 bases, with 14 bases lying between them. The CDR3 sequence is CASSQGTRGGTEAFF. In DNA form, the CDR3 reads TGTGCCAGCAGCCAAGGAACCAGGGGCGGAACTGAAGCTTTCTTT.

The chain recombines TRBV5-6 with TRBJ2-1, with D perhaps TRBD2 (5 bases). The V gene's germline CDR1 is SGHDT and CDR2 YYEEEE. The CDR3 is 15 amino acids. Trimming stripped 5 bases from V and 4 bases from J, with 16 bases between. Here the CDR3 DNA reads TGTGCCAGCAGTTTCAAGAGAACTAGTTACAATGAGCAGTTCTTC. This codes for CASSFKRTSYNEQFF. The full variable domain, its missing parts supplied by reference TRBV5-6 and TRBJ2-1, is DAGVTQSPTHLIKTRGQQVTLRCSPKSGHDTVSWYQQALGQGPQFIFQYYEEEERQRGNFPDRFSGHQFPNYSSELNVNALLLGDSALYLCASSFKRTSYNEQFFGPGTRLTVL.

This clone was counted a single time. The rearrangement links TRBV5-1 to TRBJ2-7, with D perhaps matching TRBD2 (5 bases). Trimming took off 0 bases at V and 0 bases at J, with 16 bases between the two ends. Germline V CDR1 and CDR2: SGHRS, YFSETQ. The CDR3 has 17 amino acids. The CDR3 DNA reads TGCGCCAGCAGCTTGGCGGCTCGGGCCGAGGGCTCCTACGAGCAGTACTTC. Residues: CASSLAARAEGSYEQYF.

This chain connects TRBV4-1 to TRBJ1-1; 8 bases line up with TRBD1. This CDR3 has 16 residues. Per germline, CDR1 MGHRA and CDR2 YSYEKL. Germline trimming cut 3 bases from V and 4 bases from J; bases unmatched to any gene: 10. CDR3 residues: CASSQGQARGRTEAFF. The CDR3 DNA reads TGCGCCAGCAGCCAGGGACAGGCGAGAGGACGCACTGAAGCTTTCTTT.

This chain joins TRBV3-1 (or the pseudogene TRBV3-2) and TRBJ2-3; D not resolved. Germline CDR1 is LGHDT and CDR2 is YNNKEL (reference sequence). V was shortened by 1 base and J by 4 bases, with 18 bases between the two germline ends. The CDR3 is made up of 17 amino acids. This CDR3 reads CASSQAGFSSRADTQYF. CDR3 coding DNA: TGTGCCAGCAGCCAAGCGGGTTTCTCTAGTCGTGCAGATACGCAGTATTTT.

The gene calls are TRBV7-9 and TRBJ1-1; D not certain. Trimming left V 7 bases short and J 3 bases short, with 12 bases between. The CDR3 has 13 residues. The germline CDR1 and CDR2 sequences are SEHNR and FQNEAQ (reference sequence). Here the CDR3 reads CASTTLADTEAFF. CDR3 sequence (DNA): TGTGCCAGCACGACACTTGCGGACACTGAAGCTTTCTTT. The variable domain in full, completed from reference TRBV7-9 and TRBJ1-1, reads DTGVSQNPRHKITKRGQNVTFRCDPISEHNRLYWYRQTLGQGPEFLTYFQNEAQLEKSRLLSDRFSAERPKGSFSTLEIQRTEQGDSAMYLCASTTLADTEAFFGQGTRLTVV.

CDR3 DNA: TGTGCCAGCAGGATAGCGGGAGGGCCTGGGGATGAGCAGTTCTTC. Protein sequence: CASRIAGGPGDEQFF. V and J are TRBV5-4 and TRBJ2-1; TRBD2 aligns across 11 bases. The V segment lost 5 bases and the J segment 8 bases; nucleotides outside the gene matches: 9. The germline V gene has CDR1 SGHNT and CDR2 YYREEE (reference sequence). The CDR3 loop spans 15 amino acids.

This clone was counted only a few times. The chain carries TRBV15 and TRBJ1-3; TRBD1 might be the D (5 bases). The germline V and J ends were trimmed by 1 base and 8 bases, with 18 bases remaining between them. This CDR3 has 16 residues. The germline gives CDR1 LNHNV, CDR2 YYDKDF (reference sequence). The CDR3 region has the DNA TGTGCCACCAGCAGAGGCCAGGGAACGGTAAAAGACACCATATATTTT. Translation gives CATSRGQGTVKDTIYF.

The V gene is TRBV3-1 (or the pseudogene TRBV3-2), the J gene TRBJ2-1; 8 nucleotides match TRBD1. The length of the CDR3 is 15 residues. Germline CDR1 reads LGHDT; CDR2 reads YNNKEL (reference sequence). Trimming at V came to 4 bases and at J to 6 bases, leaving 8 bases not matched to a gene. CDR3 region: CASSLGQGPVNEQFF. CDR3 DNA sequence: TGTGCCAGCAGCCTCGGACAGGGTCCAGTCAATGAGCAGTTCTTC.

The V call is TRBV14, the J call TRBJ2-5; the match to TRBD2 covers 12 bases. Germline V CDR1 and CDR2: SGHDN, FVKESK. This CDR3 has 15 residues. Trimming cost V 4 bases and J 6 bases; bases outside gene matches: 6. CDR3: CASSLGLAGRKTQYF. CDR3 coding DNA: TGTGCCAGCAGCCTCGGACTAGCGGGACGCAAGACCCAGTACTTC.

The genes are TRBV4-1 and TRBJ2-7; 7 positions match TRBD1. The germline V gene encodes CDR1 MGHRA and CDR2 YSYEKL. The length of the CDR3 is 13 residues. With 5 bases clipped from V and 5 bases from J, the junction kept 6 bases outside the gene matches. The chain's CDR3 is CASSTRQGDEQYF. The CDR3 region has the DNA TGCGCCAGCAGCACCCGACAGGGCGACGAGCAGTACTTC.

The chain combines TRBV18 with TRBJ1-1; D is ambiguous. Trimming stripped 5 bases from V and 0 bases from J, with 10 bases between. The CDR3 sequence is 14 residues long. CDR1 KGHSH and CDR2 LQKENI come from the germline V gene. Written as DNA, the CDR3 is TGTGCCAGCTCATCGGGAGTTATGAACACTGAAGCTTTCTTT. This sequence encodes CASSSGVMNTEAFF. The variable domain in full, completed from reference TRBV18 and TRBJ1-1, reads NAGVMQNPRHLVRRRGQEARLRCSPMKGHSHVYWYRQLPEEGLKFMVYLQKENIIDESGMPKERFSAEFPKEGPSILRIQQVVRGDSAAYFCASSSGVMNTEAFFGQGTRLTVV.

V usage is TRBV12-3 or TRBV12-4 and J usage is TRBJ1-2; no firm D call. This CDR3 has 13 amino acids. The germline V and J ends were trimmed by 1 base and 5 bases, with 8 bases remaining between them. CDR3 nucleotides: TGTGCCAGCAGTTTAGTATACGGTTATGGCTACACCTTC. It yields the protein CASSLVYGYGYTF.

This clone was observed a few times. The genes are TRBV7-9 and TRBJ1-3; the match to TRBD1 covers 11 bases. J gave up 0 bases and V 1 base, and 8 bases lay outside the gene matches. CDR1 and CDR2 from the germline V gene are SEHNR and FQNEAQ (reference sequence). The CDR3 runs to 19 residues. The CDR3 region has the DNA TGTGCCAGCAGCTTAGGCCCTGGACAGGGGGCTACCTCTGGAAACACCATATATTTT. Translating it yields CASSLGPGQGATSGNTIYF.

The rearrangement uses TRBV5-1 and TRBJ1-2, with D maybe TRBD1 (5 bases). Per germline, CDR1 SGHRS and CDR2 YFSETQ. With 1 base removed from V and 7 bases from J, the gap between germline ends came to 8 bases. The CDR3 contains 12 residues. The CDR3 sequence: CASSLSGGGYTF. The CDR3 DNA follows: TGCGCCAGCAGCTTGTCGGGGGGTGGCTACACCTTC.

The table lists this clone with a count of one. V is TRBV30 and J is TRBJ1-4; no definite D call. The germline CDR1 and CDR2 sequences are GTSNPN and SVGIG (reference sequence). The CDR3 spans 12 residues. The germline V and J ends were trimmed by 5 bases and 4 bases, with 8 bases remaining between them. The CDR3 region is CAWAGDNEKLFF. The CDR3, as DNA: TGTGCCTGGGCCGGGGATAATGAAAAACTGTTTTTT. The variable domain in full, with the rest retrieved from reference TRBV30 and TRBJ1-4, is SQTIHQWPATLVQPVGSPLSLECTVEGTSNPNLYWYRQAAGRGLQLLFYSVGIGQISSEVPQNLSASRPQDRQFILSSKKLLLSDSGFYLCAWAGDNEKLFFGSGTQLSVL.

This clone has more than one count but fewer than ten. The genes are TRBV5-5 and TRBJ1-2; 9 nucleotides align to TRBD1. The CDR3 covers 17 residues. CDR1 is SGHKS and CDR2 is YYEKEE in the germline V gene (reference sequence). V trimming: 4 bases; J trimming: 6 bases; junction bases outside the gene matches: 16. The CDR3 coding sequence is TGTGCCAGCAGCAGGGGGACAGGGATTCCCTCTCAGGATGGCTACACCTTC. This encodes CASSRGTGIPSQDGYTF. Filled out from reference TRBV5-5 and TRBJ1-2, the complete variable domain reads DAGVTQSPTHLIKTRGQQVTLRCSPISGHKSVSWYQQVLGQGPQFIFQYYEKEERGRGNFPDRFSARQFPNYSSELNVNALLLGDSALYLCASSRGTGIPSQDGYTFGSGTRLTVV.

The CDR3, as DNA: TGTGCCAGCAGCGTAGATAGGAGGGAGAGCTACAATGAGCAGTTCTTC. Its protein product is CASSVDRRESYNEQFF. The genes are TRBV9 and TRBJ2-1, with a weak D call TRBD2 (6 bases). Deletions cut 0 bases from V and 3 bases from J, with 13 bases between. Germline CDR1 reads SGDLS; CDR2 reads YYNGEE. CDR3 length: 16 amino acids. Supplemented by reference TRBV9 and TRBJ2-1, the full variable domain reads DSGVTQTPKHLITATGQRVTLRCSPRSGDLSVYWYQQSLDQGLQFLIQYYNGEERAKGNILERFSAQQFPDLHSELNLSSLELGDSALYFCASSVDRRESYNEQFFGPGTRLTVL.

The chain links TRBV18 to TRBJ1-1; D uncertain. This CDR3 is built from 13 residues. Germline CDR1 is KGHSH and CDR2 is LQKENI. The V gene lost 5 bases and the J gene lost 4 bases, with 11 bases spanning the gap. Here the CDR3 reads CASSWNSRTEAFF. The CDR3 DNA is TGTGCCAGCTCATGGAATAGCCGCACTGAAGCTTTCTTT.

The chain combines TRBV6-5 with TRBJ1-5; tentatively, D is TRBD1 (5 bases). V was clipped by 0 bases and J by 7 bases, with 10 bases between them. This CDR3 spans 14 amino acids. The germline V gene has CDR1 MNHEY and CDR2 SVGAGI. CDR3 in DNA: TGTGCCAGCAGTTACTCGCAGGGTGGCCAGCCCCAGCATTTT. Residues: CASSYSQGGQPQHF.

The CDR3 nucleotides read TGTGCCAGCAGTGAACTCGCGGACAGCCTGAACACTGAAGCTTTCTTT. This translates into CASSELADSLNTEAFF. This chain joins TRBV2 and TRBJ1-1, with D maybe TRBD1 (6 bases). Trimming shortened V by 2 bases and J by 0 bases, and 13 bases separated the two germline ends. The CDR3 has 16 residues. Germline CDR1 is SNHLY and CDR2 is FYNNEI.

The chain is built from TRBV5-1 and TRBJ2-3, with 8 bases matching TRBD2. This CDR3 is built from 15 residues. The V gene end was trimmed by 3 bases and the J gene end by 2 bases; junction bases not matched to a gene: 5. CDR1 SGHRS and CDR2 YFSETQ come from the germline V gene. CDR3 sequence reads: CASSSLAAYTDTQYF. CDR3 coding DNA: TGCGCCAGCAGCTCACTAGCGGCCTACACAGATACGCAGTATTTT.

The genes are TRBV9 and TRBJ1-2; D perhaps matches TRBD1 (5 bases). Trimming stripped 3 bases from V and 8 bases from J, with 14 bases between. CDR3 length: 13 amino acids. Germline V gene lookup returns CDR1 SGDLS and CDR2 YYNGEE. CDR3 amino acids: CASSGDRGGGYTF. The CDR3 bases are TGTGCCAGCAGCGGGGACCGCGGGGGGGGCTACACCTTC.